Each of the 2 T cell receptor beta chains below was sequenced from the same sample in a study of T cell clonality in common variable immunodeficiency. The repertoire was sequenced with immunoSEQ multiplex PCR; TCRdb's copy has only in-frame clones and lacks some. The record shows about 52,000 clones for this sample, with no singletons present. Sequenced sample: peripheral blood mononuclear cells. These TCRs come from a person aged 18-70 years in good health.

This clone was counted many times. The CDR3 goes on 3 residues after the read ends, and that part is filled in from the germline J gene. The chain joins TRBV5-1 to TRBJ2-7; perhaps TRBD2 as D (6 bases). Germline V gene sequence: CDR1 SGHRS, CDR2 YFSETQ. The CDR3 spans 12 residues. The V end lost 0 bases, the J end lost 5 bases, and 6 bases lay between the germline ends. CDR3 amino acids: CASSLGGDEQYF. Incomplete CDR3 DNA: TGCGCCAGCAGCTTGGGGGGGGACGAG.

This clone was recorded many times. The observed sequence ends 3 residues before the CDR3 terminus, with the missing tail filled in from the germline J gene. The chain employs TRBV12-3 or TRBV12-4 and TRBJ2-2; 10 nucleotides agree with TRBD2. J gave up 5 bases and V 5 bases, and 2 bases lay outside the gene matches. CDR3 length equals 14 residues. The CDR3 sequence: CASSASGSTGELFF. Incomplete CDR3 DNA: TGTGCCAGCAGTGCTAGCGGGAGTACCGGGGAG.